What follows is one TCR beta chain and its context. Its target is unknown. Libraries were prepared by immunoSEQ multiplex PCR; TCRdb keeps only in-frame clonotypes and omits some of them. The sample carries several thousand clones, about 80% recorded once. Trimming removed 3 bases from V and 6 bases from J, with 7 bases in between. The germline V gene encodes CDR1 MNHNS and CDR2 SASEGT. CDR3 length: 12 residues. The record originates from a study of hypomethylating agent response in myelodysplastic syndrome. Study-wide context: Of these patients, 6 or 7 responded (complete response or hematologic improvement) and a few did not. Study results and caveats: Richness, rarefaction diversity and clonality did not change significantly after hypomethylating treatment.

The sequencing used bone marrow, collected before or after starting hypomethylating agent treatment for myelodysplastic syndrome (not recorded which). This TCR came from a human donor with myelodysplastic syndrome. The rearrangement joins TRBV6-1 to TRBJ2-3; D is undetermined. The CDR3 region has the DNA TGTGCCAGCAGTGATGAAGGGGATACGCAGTATTTT. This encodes CASSDEGDTQYF.